This TCR beta chain was identified in a study of graft-versus-host responses after intestinal transplantation (dated by TCRdb to about 2021). In the study overall: Recipients received multivisceral, liver-intestinal, or isolated intestinal transplants. A peak of at least 4% donor T cells among recipient peripheral blood mononuclear cells was the definition used for donor T cell macrochimerism. Every recipient was given anti-thymocyte globulin induction, then maintenance tacrolimus and steroids for around three years. Of the roughly 24 intestinal transplant recipients enrolled in the cohort, one of whom was a retransplant, a few patients without pretransplant specimens were excluded. Rather than being sequenced by the commercial service, samples from a few later patients were sequenced in-house on an Illumina MiSeq and processed with MiXCR. After intestinal transplantation, graft-versus-host and host-versus-graft alloreactive T cell clones in the graft, circulation and bone marrow were tracked using bulk TCR-beta CDR3 sequencing. Alloreactive clones were identified by sequencing pre-transplant mixed lymphocyte reaction products and comparing them with unstimulated pre-transplant donor and recipient T cells. The study at large found these results: The conclusions were limited by the relatively low number and heterogeneity of the intestinal transplant patients. Peak levels of circulating GvH clones were associated with declines in HvG clones early after transplant. In the allografts of patients with donor T cell macrochimerism, GvH to HvG T cell clonal ratios were high. GvH clones were found in recipient bone marrow, and some of the GvH clones appeared earlier in ileal mucosa or blood, which is consistent with an intestinal mucosal origin.

Worth noting for this clone: This receptor's antigen is unknown. Nothing much larger sits one base from this clone, and base qualities are not available.

The method behind the library was the immunoSEQ multiplex PCR assay. Adaptive Biotechnologies carried out high-throughput TCR-beta CDR3 sequencing of genomic DNA for most patients. For the original study's pipeline: TCR sequencing data were retrieved from Adaptive's ImmunoSEQ software for 15 to 20 patients, whereas a few other patients were processed with MiXCR and VDJtools. CDR3 nucleotide sequences shared between donor and recipient were removed because their origin could not be assigned. To be classed as alloreactive, a clone needed at least 2-fold expansion over unstimulated cells and a minimum CFSE-low frequency of 0.002% (template counts) or 0.001% (read counts). A clone was considered mappable if detected in the sequenced pre-transplant spleen, lymph node, or MLR CFSE-low populations of the donor or recipient. Cumulative frequency of alloreactive clones was calculated as a percentage of all sequences weighted by copy number. TCRdb provides this immuneACCESS table in a form limited to in-frame rearrangements. Some clones are lacking; in checked studies, under half of them reflect an unresolved V gene, and why the rest are absent is not known. Clonal size and the V and J genes are those of that table, whereas D and trimming came from the DNA. The sample has tens of thousands of clones on record, around 90% of them singletons. The ten largest clones capture approximately 18% of the sample.

Intraepithelial and lamina propria lymphocytes were isolated from graft specimens using dithiothreitol, EDTA incubations and collagenase D digestion. Bulk TCR-beta sequencing was performed on serial intestinal graft biopsy specimens collected as late as 600 days after transplant. The sequencing here drew on ileum tissue, taken 200 to 210 days after intestinal transplant. The TCR was taken from a human patient who received an intestinal transplant, so some T cells may come from the graft donor.

At the DNA level, the sequence is TGCAGTGCAACGTATCCAGATACGCAGTATTTT. Protein translation: CSATYPDTQYF. The chain uses TRBV20-1 and TRBJ2-3, with the D gene not confidently named. The CDR3 runs 11 residues from the cysteine to the phenylalanine. Only the CDR3 DNA is retained, 33 bases long and in frame from the first base. CDR1 and CDR2 are read off the germline V gene (reference sequence) as DFQATT and SNEGSKA. V lost 6 bases and J lost 4 bases; the stretch between them is 8 bases long.